This paragraph covers one T cell receptor (beta chain) sequence. The target antigen is unknown. The data were taken from a study of cytomegalovirus exposure and HLA in healthy donors. General observations from the study: Analyses of presence and absence presupposed an approximately uniform sequencing depth across donors. Some segments of the V type, notably TRBV6-2 and TRBV6-3, were excluded as indistinguishable.

The CDR3 runs 12 residues. CDR1 is SGHAT, CDR2 FQDESV, per germline (reference sequence). The V and J ends lost 5 bases and 0 bases respectively, with 5 bases between them. PCR employed 60 Vbeta and 13 Jbeta primers. Using immunoSEQ multiplex PCR, the repertoire was profiled, and TCRdb retains in-frame clones only, with some absent. This table holds about 160,000 clones, 80% to 90% found once. The specimen sequenced was PBMCs. The chain carries TRBV11-1 and TRBJ2-7; D gene ambiguous. The clonotype originates from a man aged 50-60 years in good health and CMV-seropositive. The CDR3 reads CASSPLSYEQYF. As DNA, the CDR3 is TGTGCCAGCAGCCCACTCTCCTACGAGCAGTACTTC.